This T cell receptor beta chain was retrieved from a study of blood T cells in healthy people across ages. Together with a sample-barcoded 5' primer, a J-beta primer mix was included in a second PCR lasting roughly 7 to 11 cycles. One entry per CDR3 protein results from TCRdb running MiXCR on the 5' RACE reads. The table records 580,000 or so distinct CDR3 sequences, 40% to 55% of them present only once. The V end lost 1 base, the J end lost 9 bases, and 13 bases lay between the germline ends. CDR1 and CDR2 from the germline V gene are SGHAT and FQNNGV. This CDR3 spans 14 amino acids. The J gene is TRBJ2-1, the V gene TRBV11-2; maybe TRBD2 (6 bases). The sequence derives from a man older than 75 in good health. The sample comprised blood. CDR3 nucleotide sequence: TGTGCCAGCAGCTTAGCTCAGTGGAGGGGTGAGCAGTTCTTC. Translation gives CASSLAQWRGEQFF.